What follows are 24 T cell receptor beta chains derived from one specimen sequenced in a study of T cells in Graves' hyperthyroidism and ophthalmopathy. TCR beta CDR3 regions were amplified from RNA. The HTBI primer set was used in a first-round RT-PCR of the TCR CDR3. TCRdb reanalysed the multiplex PCR reads using MiXCR and keeps one entry per CDR3 protein. The sample includes roughly 350,000 distinct CDR3 sequences, 13% to 15% of them seen just once. The specimen was blood. The receptors stem from a woman between 25 and 40 years old with Graves' ophthalmopathy.

In its sample, this clonotype was seen many times. V is TRBV6-1 and J is TRBJ2-7; 7 bases are shared with TRBD1. The CDR3 spans 14 residues. Germline V gives CDR1 MNHNS, CDR2 SASEGT. The V gene end was trimmed by 5 bases and the J gene end by 1 base; junction bases not matched to a gene: 5. The DNA of the CDR3 is TGTGCCAGCAGTCCGACGGACAGGTCCTACGAGCAGTACTTC. Its translation: CASSPTDRSYEQYF.

This clonotype was seen repeatedly, ten times or more. The rearrangement links TRBV28 to TRBJ1-2; TRBD1 is a possible D gene (5 bases). The CDR3 loop spans 15 amino acids. V lost 1 base to trimming and J lost 6 bases, with 15 bases between them. From germline, CDR1 is MDHEN and CDR2 SYDVKM. The CDR3 loop reads CASSLSPGGINGYTF. CDR3 sequence (DNA): TGTGCCAGCAGTTTATCCCCCGGGGGTATTAATGGCTACACCTTC.

This clonotype was seen at least ten times. The chain couples TRBV3-1 to TRBJ1-1, with unresolved D. CDR1 and CDR2 from the germline V gene are LGHDT and YNNKEL (reference sequence). This CDR3 is built from 12 residues. Trimming took off 6 bases at V and 1 base at J, with 6 bases between the two ends. The CDR3 loop is CASSQRNTEAFF. As DNA, the CDR3 is TGTGCCAGCAGTCAACGGAACACTGAAGCTTTCTTT.

This clonotype appeared many times. CDR3 sequence: CASSPGGGDAEAFF. The CDR3 DNA is TGCGCCAGCAGCCCTGGGGGGGGCGACGCTGAAGCTTTCTTT. V is TRBV5-1 and J is TRBJ1-1; D perhaps matches TRBD1 (6 bases). CDR3 length: 14 amino acids. CDR1 is SGHRS and CDR2 is YFSETQ in the germline V gene. Trimming took 4 bases from V and 6 from J, leaving 16 bases between them. Based on the CDR3 plus reference TRBV5-1 and TRBJ1-1, the full variable domain is KAGVTQTPRYLIKTRGQQVTLSCSPISGHRSVSWYQQTPGQGLQFLFEYFSETQRNKGNFPGRFSGRQFSNSRSEMNVSTLELGDSALYLCASSPGGGDAEAFFGQGTRLTVV.

This clonotype appeared many times. This sequence joins TRBV12-3 or TRBV12-4 and TRBJ1-4; perhaps TRBD1 as D (6 bases). CDR3 length: 15 amino acids. The V end lost 6 bases, the J end lost 4 bases, and 15 bases lay between the germline ends. CDR3 loop: CASSLSGTHNEKLFF. The CDR3 nucleotides read TGTGCCAGCAGCCTCTCCGGGACACATAATGAAAAACTGTTTTTT.

This clonotype was detected many times. The rearrangement links TRBV20-1 to TRBJ2-1, with 9 nucleotides matching TRBD1. V lost 1 base and J lost 4; bases outside the gene matches: 8. The germline CDR1 and CDR2 sequences are DFQATT and SNEGSKA (reference sequence). The CDR3 contains 16 residues. The CDR3 is CSARGLGQGPYNEQFF. The CDR3 coding sequence is TGCAGTGCTAGAGGTCTGGGACAGGGACCTTACAATGAGCAGTTCTTC.

This clonotype was detected many times. The chain couples TRBV24-1 to TRBJ2-2; weak D call: TRBD1 (5 bases). V lost 7 bases to trimming and J lost 0 bases, with 11 bases between them. CDR1 and CDR2 from the germline V gene are KGHDR and SFDVKD. There are 15 residues in the CDR3. CDR3 nucleotides: TGTGCCACCAGCCCCCGACAGACGAACACCGGGGAGCTGTTTTTT. Translation: CATSPRQTNTGELFF.

This clonotype was seen many times. The rearrangement links TRBV12-3 or TRBV12-4 to TRBJ2-1; TRBD2 aligns across 7 bases. CDR3 length: 16 residues. After removal of 2 bases from V and 3 bases from J, the junction contained 7 bases not matched to a gene. In DNA form, the CDR3 reads TGTGCCAGCAGTTTACGCGGGGGAGTGTTCTACAATGAGCAGTTCTTC. Amino acid sequence: CASSLRGGVFYNEQFF.

This chain joins TRBV6-1 and TRBJ2-2; D unresolved. The V end was cut by 2 bases, the J end by 8 bases, with 9 bases between. The CDR3 is 13 residues long. Germline-derived CDR1 and CDR2 are MNHNS and SASEGT. The CDR3 DNA reads as TGTGCCAGCAGTGAAAGCCCGAGTGGGGAGCTGTTTTTT. Translating it yields CASSESPSGELFF.

This clonotype was counted ten times or more. The gene calls are TRBV9 and TRBJ2-3, with TRBD1 matching 9 bases. The length of the CDR3 is 17 residues. After removal of 0 bases from V and 2 bases from J, the junction contained 7 bases not matched to a gene. CDR1 is SGDLS and CDR2 is YYNGEE in the germline V gene. CDR3: CASSVATGTGITDTQYF. The CDR3 DNA reads as TGTGCCAGCAGCGTAGCCACCGGGACAGGGATCACAGATACGCAGTATTTT.

This chain connects TRBV3-1 to TRBJ1-4, with D unresolved. Germline V gene lookup returns CDR1 LGHDT and CDR2 YNNKEL (reference sequence). The V gene lost 6 bases and the J gene lost 9 bases, with 11 bases spanning the gap. The CDR3 loop spans 12 amino acids. In nucleotides, the CDR3 is TGTGCCAGCAGTCCAGGCTGGAAAAAACTGTTTTTT. Amino acids: CASSPGWKKLFF.

This clonotype came up many times. The chain joins TRBV20-1 to TRBJ2-7, with TRBD2 matching 11 bases. Germline CDR1 DFQATT, CDR2 SNEGSKA (reference sequence). V was pared by 5 bases and J by 4 bases, with 10 bases of the junction left unmatched. The CDR3 has 15 residues. The CDR3 here is CSALPASGGYYEQYF. The CDR3 DNA sequence: TGCAGTGCTCTTCCGGCTAGCGGGGGGTATTACGAGCAGTACTTC.

This clonotype was counted a few times. The rearrangement uses TRBV5-1 and TRBJ2-7; 10 nucleotides line up with TRBD2. This CDR3 spans 17 amino acids. V shed 5 bases, J shed 0 bases, and the junction held 11 bases outside the gene matches. Germline CDR1 is SGHRS and CDR2 is YFSETQ. The CDR3 region is CASRSALLAGDSYEQYF. The CDR3 DNA sequence: TGCGCCAGCAGATCCGCCCTTCTAGCGGGGGACTCCTACGAGCAGTACTTC.

This clonotype appeared many times. The rearrangement joins TRBV4-1 to TRBJ2-7, with a tentative D call TRBD2 (5 bases). The V end lost 1 base, the J end lost 3 bases, and 10 bases lay between the germline ends. The CDR3 sequence is 14 residues long. Germline CDR1 MGHRA, CDR2 YSYEKL. The CDR3 loop reads CASSQGGSDYEQYF. DNA of the CDR3: TGCGCCAGCAGCCAAGGAGGTAGCGACTACGAGCAGTACTTC.

This clonotype was observed many times. V usage is TRBV11-2 and J usage is TRBJ2-2; D is uncertain. The germline V gene has CDR1 SGHAT and CDR2 FQNNGV. V was clipped by 5 bases and J by 7 bases, with 8 bases between them. The length of the CDR3 is 12 residues. CDR3 DNA sequence: TGTGCCAGCAGCCGAAAGGTCGGGGAGCTGTTTTTT. Residues: CASSRKVGELFF.

This clonotype showed up just a few times. The rearrangement links TRBV20-1 to TRBJ1-2, with 7 positions matching TRBD1. CDR1 is DFQATT, CDR2 SNEGSKA, per germline (reference sequence). The CDR3 has 13 residues. V dropped 3 bases and J dropped 3; count of bases not matched to a gene: 4. The CDR3 reads CSASHGTDYGYTF. The CDR3 DNA reads TGCAGTGCTAGCCACGGGACAGACTATGGCTACACCTTC.

This clonotype was counted ten times or more. The genes are TRBV3-1 and TRBJ1-1; D may be TRBD1 (5 bases). Germline V gene sequence: CDR1 LGHDT, CDR2 YNNKEL (reference sequence). The ends were cut back, 1 base at V and 11 bases at J, with 14 bases in the middle. The CDR3 spans 13 residues. The CDR3 is CASSQGAVWGAFF. The CDR3 DNA sequence: TGTGCCAGCAGCCAAGGGGCCGTTTGGGGGGCTTTCTTT.

Ten or more counts support this clonotype. V gene TRBV10-3 combines with J gene TRBJ2-5; 10 bases are a match to TRBD2. V lost 9 bases, J lost 2 bases, and 3 bases stayed unmatched. CDR1 ENHRY and CDR2 SYGVKD come from the germline V gene. The CDR3 length is 13 residues. DNA of the CDR3: TGTGCCATACGGACTAGCGGACAAGAGACCCAGTACTTC. Amino acid sequence: CAIRTSGQETQYF.

This clonotype came up many times. The genes are TRBV30 and TRBJ1-4, with D perhaps matching TRBD1 (5 bases). Germline CDR1 is GTSNPN and CDR2 is SVGIG (reference sequence). CDR3 length equals 14 residues. Trimming shortened V by 2 bases and J by 5 bases, and 12 bases separated the two germline ends. CDR3 nucleotides: TGTGCCTGGAGTCGTGGGCAGGGAAATGAAAAACTGTTTTTT. It yields the protein CAWSRGQGNEKLFF.

This chain connects TRBV9 to TRBJ2-1; 8 bases are shared with TRBD2. CDR1 is SGDLS and CDR2 is YYNGEE in the germline V gene. The CDR3 length is 13 residues. With V trimmed by 2 bases and J by 9 bases, 4 bases remained unmatched. CDR3 protein: CASSVGGGTEQFF. Written as DNA, the CDR3 is TGTGCCAGCAGCGTTGGCGGGGGGACTGAGCAGTTCTTC. The full variable domain, completed using reference TRBV9 and TRBJ2-1, is DSGVTQTPKHLITATGQRVTLRCSPRSGDLSVYWYQQSLDQGLQFLIQYYNGEERAKGNILERFSAQQFPDLHSELNLSSLELGDSALYFCASSVGGGTEQFFGPGTRLTVL.

This clonotype was observed at least ten times. The V call is TRBV5-5, the J call TRBJ1-1; D unclear. This CDR3 region has 13 residues. In germline, CDR1 is SGHKS, CDR2 YYEKEE (reference sequence). Trimming took off 5 bases at V and 1 base at J, with 9 bases between the two ends. The CDR3 sequence: CASSTWGNTEAFF. The CDR3 DNA follows: TGTGCCAGCAGTACATGGGGGAACACTGAAGCTTTCTTT.

This clonotype was seen a handful of times. V usage is TRBV25-1 and J usage is TRBJ1-1; D unclear. The CDR3 length is 11 residues. From germline, CDR1 is MGHDK and CDR2 SYGVNS. V was cut by 8 bases and J by 4 bases, with 8 bases left in between. The chain's CDR3 is CASDRGTEAFF. In DNA, the CDR3 is TGTGCCAGCGACCGGGGCACTGAAGCTTTCTTT. The whole variable domain, remainder taken from reference TRBV25-1 and TRBJ1-1, is EADIYQTPRYLVIGTGKKITLECSQTMGHDKMYWYQQDPGMELHLIHYSYGVNSTEKGDLSSESTVSRIRTEHFPLTLESARPSHTSQYLCASDRGTEAFFGQGTRLTVV.

The CDR3 sequence is CASSPAAGQGGQPQHF. CDR3 nucleotides: TGTGCCAGCAGTCCTGCTGCGGGACAGGGTGGTCAGCCCCAGCATTTT. This chain links TRBV6-1 with TRBJ1-5, with 9 nucleotides matching TRBD1. Germline CDR1 reads MNHNS; CDR2 reads SASEGT. V gave up 5 bases and J gave up 6 bases; unmatched junction bases: 11. This CDR3 region has 16 residues.

The chain combines TRBV6-1 with TRBJ1-3; no firm D call. Per germline, CDR1 MNHNS and CDR2 SASEGT. With 5 bases removed from V and 6 bases from J, the gap between germline ends came to 14 bases. CDR3 length equals 14 residues. CDR3 in amino acids: CASSMEGWSNTIYF. CDR3 sequence (DNA): TGTGCCAGCAGTATGGAGGGTTGGTCAAACACCATATATTTT.